These T cell receptor beta chains were read from a single sample in a study of cytomegalovirus exposure and HLA in healthy donors. The table came from immunoSEQ multiplex PCR; TCRdb's copy has only in-frame clones and leaves some out. Among roughly 100,000 clones listed, 75% to 80% were seen once. The material sequenced was PBMCs. These receptors originate from a female donor in good health and CMV-seronegative. Each CDR3 is given with its conserved first and last residue. A D gene is named only where the DNA matches it firmly. Size is stated for part of the rows, as once, few or many counts, or as a class when the clone is expanded.

clone_size cdr3_length j_call v_call d_call cdr3_nt cdr3_aa
- 14 TRBJ1-1 TRBV6-5 - TGTGCCAGCAGTCAGGACAGCGTGAACACTGAAGCTTTCTTT CASSQDSVNTEAFF
- 14 TRBJ1-5 TRBV7-8 - TGTGCCTCTGGACAGACCTTTAGCAATCAGCCCCAGCATTTT CASGQTFSNQPQHF
- 16 TRBJ1-1 TRBV23-1 - TGCGCCAGCAGTCAATCGATAAGGGGTGAGAACACTGAAGCTTTCTTT CASSQSIRGENTEAFF
- 16 TRBJ1-4 TRBV5-4 - TGTGCCAGCAGCTTGTGGTTCAGGGGCAGGAATGAAAAACTGTTTTTT CASSLWFRGRNEKLFF
- 17 TRBJ2-3 TRBV11-2 - TGTGCCAGCAGCTTAGGAGGGGAGGCCGCCCTCACAGATACGCAGTATTTT CASSLGGEAALTDTQYF
- 15 TRBJ2-1 TRBV9 TRBD2 TGTGCCAGCAGCGCCGGGAGGGCCGGCTACAATGAGCAGTTCTTC CASSAGRAGYNEQFF
- 16 TRBJ2-1 TRBV11-2 TRBD2 TGTGCCAGCAGCTCCTCCCCCTTAGCGGGAGACAATGAGCAGTTCTTC CASSSSPLAGDNEQFF
- 16 TRBJ2-3 TRBV7-3 TRBD2 TGTGCCAGCAGCCAGGGACTAGCGGGAGGAGTAGATACGCAGTATTTT CASSQGLAGGVDTQYF
- 13 TRBJ1-1 TRBV28 - TGTGCCAGCAGTTTTGGAGGGATCCCGTCAGCTTTCTTT CASSFGGIPSAFF
- 17 TRBJ2-2 TRBV7-7 TRBD2 TGTGCTAGCAGCTTCCCCCGTTCTAGCGGCAACACCGGGGAGCTGTTTTTT CASSFPRSSGNTGELFF
- 14 TRBJ2-2 TRBV27 - TGTGCCAGCAGCCCATGGCAGTACACCGGGGAGCTGTTTTTT CASSPWQYTGELFF
- 14 TRBJ2-5 TRBV5-6 - TGTGCCAGCAGCTTGCAACAGCTTCAAGAGACCCAGTACTTC CASSLQQLQETQYF
- 16 TRBJ2-1 TRBV11-3 - TGTGCCAGCAGCTTAGGTGCTGGAGTTGTCGGCGATGAGCAGTTCTTC CASSLGAGVVGDEQFF
few 15 TRBJ1-2 TRBV5-6 TRBD1 TGTGCCAGCAGCTTATATAGACAGGGTTCCTATGGCTACACCTTC CASSLYRQGSYGYTF
- 13 TRBJ2-7 TRBV29-1 TRBD2 TGCAGCGTGGGACTAGCGGGAGGTTACGAGCAGTACTTC CSVGLAGGYEQYF